These 8 T cell receptor beta chains were sequenced from one sample in a study of T cell repertoires in cytomegalovirus infection. One entry per CDR3 protein results from TCRdb running MiXCR on the reads. The sample consists of approximately 180,000 distinct CDR3 sequences, approximately 20% of them appearing once. Material: PBMCs. These receptor sequences come from a human donor in good health (CMV status not recorded). Some clones in this sample may be carry-over from other donors' samples.

Worth noting for this clonotype: Compared with germline, one end of the junction differs, possibly owing to a read error. V is TRBV7-4 and J is TRBJ2-2; a weak D match, TRBD2 (5 bases). The CDR3 totals 14 residues. Germline V lookup: CDR1 SGHVT, CDR2 SQSDAQ. The CDR3 DNA is TGTGCCAGCAGCTTGGTCAAAACGACCGGGGTGCTGTTTTTT. Its protein is CASSLVKTTGVLFF.

There are many counts of this clonotype. The chain uses TRBV12-3 or TRBV12-4 and TRBJ1-5, with a possible D match to TRBD1 (5 bases). CDR3 size: 15 residues. Trimming took off 5 bases at V and 6 bases at J, with 17 bases between the two ends. CDR3 amino acids: CASSNRTGGSQPQHF. CDR3 nucleotides: TGTGCCAGCAGTAATAGGACTGGGGGGAGTCAGCCCCAGCATTTT.

This chain joins TRBV6-2 or TRBV6-3 and TRBJ1-6, with 7 bases identical to TRBD1. This CDR3 has 19 residues. V lost 0 bases to trimming and J lost 0 bases; unmatched junction nucleotides: 8. Germline V CDR1 and CDR2: MNHEY, SVGEGT. The CDR3, as DNA: TGTGCCAGCAGTTACTCCGGCTCCAGGGGGAGCTCCTATAATTCACCCCTCCACTTT. It codes for CASSYSGSRGSSYNSPLHF.

This clonotype was counted ten times or more. This chain uses TRBV7-2 with TRBJ1-5, with D unresolved. The CDR3 consists of 15 residues. Trimming cost V 2 bases and J 0 bases, with 8 bases left between them. CDR1 SGHTA and CDR2 FQGNSA come from the germline V gene. The CDR3: CASSLTRDSNQPQHF. As DNA, the CDR3 is TGTGCCAGCAGCTTAACCCGTGATAGCAATCAGCCCCAGCATTTT.

The chain recombines TRBV2 with TRBJ2-5, with TRBD2 identical over 7 bases. In germline, CDR1 is SNHLY, CDR2 FYNNEI. The V and J ends lost 6 bases and 1 base, in that order; junction bases with no gene match: 8. The CDR3 covers 15 residues. CDR3 sequence: CASRSRSGGQETQYF. The CDR3 DNA reads as TGTGCCAGCAGGTCCCGCTCGGGGGGCCAAGAGACCCAGTACTTC.

This clonotype has more than one count but fewer than ten. The CDR3 nucleotides read TGTGCCAGCAGCTTGGACCAGACGGGCAATGAGCAGTTCTTC. Translation gives CASSLDQTGNEQFF. The chain joins TRBV5-4 to TRBJ2-1; D remains ambiguous. Germline CDR1 is SGHNT and CDR2 is YYREEE (reference sequence). This CDR3 comprises 14 residues. The ends were cut back, 0 bases at V and 6 bases at J, with 10 bases in the middle.

The J gene is TRBJ2-6, the V gene TRBV7-9; D remains unclear. This CDR3 has 17 amino acids. The germline V gene encodes CDR1 SEHNR and CDR2 FQNEAQ (reference sequence). V was trimmed by 1 base and J by 1 base, leaving 11 bases between them. The CDR3, as DNA: TGTGCCAGCAGCTTAGTAGTATCAGTATCTGGGGCCAACGTCCTGACTTTC. Translating gives CASSLVVSVSGANVLTF.

This clonotype was seen only a few times. The J gene is TRBJ2-2, the V gene TRBV7-2; 7 bases fit TRBD2. This CDR3 contains 14 residues. Germline CDR1 SGHTA, CDR2 FQGNSA. V lost 5 bases to trimming and J lost 4 bases; unmatched junction nucleotides: 4. The CDR3 nucleotides read TGTGCCAGCAGCCCAAGACTAGCCACCGGGGAGCTGTTTTTT. Its protein product is CASSPRLATGELFF.